The source of this T cell receptor beta chain is a study of regulatory T cells in long-lasting Graves disease. Libraries of TCR beta came from iRepertoire HTBI primers plus Arm-PCR of CDR3 regions. TCRdb reprocessed the multiplex PCR reads with MiXCR, giving one entry per CDR3 protein. This table holds more than 350,000 distinct CDR3 sequences, about 15% found once. Germline V lookup: CDR1 LNHDA, CDR2 SQIVND (reference sequence). The CDR3 spans 15 residues. V was cut by 3 bases and J by 5 bases, with 13 bases left in between. Indicated time point: newly diagnosed GD, antithyroid drugs for less than 3 months. RNA extracted from PBMCs served as the sequencing template. The sample also formed part of further work on T cells in Graves' hyperthyroidism and ophthalmopathy.

This TCR was recovered from a woman aged 30 to 39 with Graves disease. The chain joins TRBV19 to TRBJ1-4, with D tentatively TRBD1 (5 bases). Sequencing used peripheral blood mononuclear cells (PBMCs), obtained at new diagnosis, from a patient treated with antithyroid drugs. The DNA of the CDR3 is TGTGCCAGTAGTATTCTGGCCGGGACCAATGAAAAACTGTTTTTT. This gives the protein CASSILAGTNEKLFF. Full variable domain (rest looked up from reference TRBV19 and TRBJ1-4): DGGITQSPKYLFRKEGQNVTLSCEQNLNHDAMYWYRQDPGQGLRLIYYSQIVNDFQKGDIAEGYSVSREKKESFPLTVTSAQKNPTAFYLCASSILAGTNEKLFFGSGTQLSVL.